One and the same sample provided the 7 T cell receptor beta chains below, sequenced in a study of blood T cell repertoires in COVID-19. Libraries were prepared by immunoSEQ multiplex PCR; TCRdb keeps only in-frame clonotypes and omits some of them. This table has roughly 200,000 clones, 80% to 90% appearing once. Sequencing used PBMCs or T cells enriched from blood (not recorded which). Every receptor here comes from a man aged 25 to 40 who had recovered from COVID-19.

The chain links TRBV19 to TRBJ2-5, with D maybe TRBD1 (6 bases). Looked up from germline, CDR1 is LNHDA and CDR2 is SQIVND (reference sequence). Trimming cost V 4 bases and J 5 bases, with 11 bases left between them. CDR3 length equals 13 residues. This CDR3 is CASSRLGAETQYF. CDR3 nucleotides: TGTGCCAGTAGTAGACTGGGGGCTGAGACCCAGTACTTC.

The chain uses TRBV2 and TRBJ1-3; D unclear. V dropped 6 bases and J dropped 4 bases, with 10 bases sitting between them. This CDR3 region has 13 residues. CDR1 and CDR2 from the germline V gene are SNHLY and FYNNEI. The CDR3 reads CASRGGLGNTIYF. The CDR3 nucleotides are TGTGCCAGCAGGGGCGGACTAGGAAACACCATATATTTT.

V and J are TRBV7-9 and TRBJ1-4; perhaps TRBD1 as D (5 bases). The CDR3 sequence is 15 residues long. The V end lost 5 bases, the J end lost 3 bases, and 13 bases lay between the germline ends. CDR1 SEHNR and CDR2 FQNEAQ come from the germline V gene (reference sequence). CDR3 region: CASSPGDSSNEKLFF. CDR3 DNA: TGTGCCAGCAGCCCGGGAGACAGCTCTAATGAAAAACTGTTTTTT.

The chain recombines TRBV7-9 with TRBJ2-1, with TRBD2 as a possible D gene (6 bases). This CDR3 has 12 residues. Germline-derived CDR1 and CDR2 are SEHNR and FQNEAQ (reference sequence). The ends were cut back, 1 base at V and 13 bases at J, with 11 bases in the middle. CDR3 DNA: TGTGCCAGCAGCTTAGTGGTGGACTACCAGTTCTTC. Translating it yields CASSLVVDYQFF.

The chain has TRBV2 and TRBJ1-2, with a possible D match to TRBD1 (6 bases). The CDR3 has 13 amino acids. Per the germline V gene, CDR1 is SNHLY and CDR2 is FYNNEI. V was shortened by 6 bases and J by 6 bases, with 14 bases between the two germline ends. The chain's CDR3 is CASRSRDTNGYTF. Written as DNA, the CDR3 is TGTGCCAGCAGGTCCCGGGACACGAATGGCTACACCTTC.

The rearrangement links TRBV11-2 to TRBJ2-2, with a possible D match to TRBD2 (6 bases). The V end lost 4 bases, the J end lost 4 bases, and 10 bases lay between the germline ends. The CDR3 length is 14 residues. Germline V CDR1 and CDR2: SGHAT, FQNNGV. CDR3 sequence: CASSSRDFTGELFF. The CDR3 DNA is TGTGCCAGCAGCTCGAGGGACTTCACCGGGGAGCTGTTTTTT. Using reference TRBV11-2 and TRBJ2-2 for the parts outside the CDR3, the full variable domain is EAGVAQSPRYKIIEKRQSVAFWCNPISGHATLYWYQQILGQGPKLLIQFQNNGVVDDSQLPKDRFSAERLKGVDSTLKIQPAKLEDSAVYLCASSSRDFTGELFFGEGSRLTVL.

This chain uses TRBV9 with TRBJ2-5; the D gene is possibly TRBD1 (6 bases). The CDR3 runs 14 residues. Germline V lookup: CDR1 SGDLS, CDR2 YYNGEE. V lost 3 bases and J 1 base, leaving 10 bases between the germline ends. In DNA, the CDR3 is TGTGCCAGCAGCGGCACAGGGACCCAAGAGACCCAGTACTTC. It is translated as CASSGTGTQETQYF.